The subject of this entry is one T cell receptor (beta chain). The antigen is undetermined. cDNA libraries for TCR beta contained unique molecular identifiers. TCRdb processed the PCR reads anew with MiXCR; each CDR3 protein has one entry. The sample holds 450,000 to 700,000 distinct CDR3 sequences, around 44% seen once. Germline CDR1 SNHLY, CDR2 FYNNEI. The CDR3 contains 14 residues. Trimming cost V 7 bases and J 0 bases, with 13 bases left between them. This specimen comes from a study of post-analysis software for immune sequencing data. General observations from the study: The five TRBV segments detected at higher frequency in patients than in controls included TRBV5-6, TRBV5-1 and TRBV20-1.

V gene TRBV2 combines with J gene TRBJ2-7; D is possibly TRBD2 (6 bases). The TCR was taken from a girl aged 5-17 years with multiple sclerosis. Sequencing input: blood. CDR3 protein: CASTLGRPSYEQYF. CDR3 nucleotide sequence: TGTGCCAGCACCCTGGGGAGGCCCTCCTACGAGCAGTACTTC.